These T cell receptor beta chains were read from a single sample in a study of blood T cell repertoires in COVID-19. Profiling relied on immunoSEQ multiplex PCR, and the TCRdb table lists in-frame clones only, not all of them. Among 130,000 to 150,000 clones listed, about four fifths were seen once. Sequenced: peripheral blood. These receptors were obtained from a human donor with acute or convalescent COVID-19. The donor label of this sample is uncertain. The CDR3 runs from the conserved cysteine through the conserved F or W. D genes are given only for firm matches. Only part of the rows carry a size: once, few, many, or a class if the clone is expanded.

TRBV19	TRBD1	NA	TRBJ2-2	TGTGCCGCCACCCCGGGACAGATCACCGGGGAGCTGTTTTTT	CAATPGQITGELFF
TRBV18	TRBD1	NA	TRBJ1-2	TGTGCCAGCTCACCCCCAGGGGGCGGCTATGGCTACACCTTC	CASSPPGGGYGYTF
TRBV6-5	TRBD2	NA	TRBJ2-1	TGTGCCAGCAGTTATAATAGCGGGGGGAATAATGAGCAGTTCTTC	CASSYNSGGNNEQFF
TRBV7-6	TRBD1	few	TRBJ1-5	TGTGCCAGCAGCTTAGAGGACAGGGTAGATCAGCCCCAGCATTTT	CASSLEDRVDQPQHF
TRBV19	NA	NA	TRBJ1-5	TGTGCCAGTAGTAGGGCCTCGGCTCAGCCCCAGCATTTT	CASSRASAQPQHF
TRBV30	TRBD1	NA	TRBJ1-4	TGTGCCTGGACTACAGGGGGCAAAGTTGAAAAACTGTTTTTT	CAWTTGGKVEKLFF
TRBV7-8	TRBD1	NA	TRBJ2-5	TGTGCCAGCAGCCTGGACAGGGTTGCAGAGACCCAGTACTTC	CASSLDRVAETQYF
TRBV20-1	NA	few	TRBJ2-3	TGCAGTGCTAGTTCTCCTAGCGCGAATTTAGATACGCAGTATTTT	CSASSPSANLDTQYF
TRBV9	TRBD2	NA	TRBJ2-1	TGTGCCAGCAGCGTAGCTCGGACTAGCGGGGGGTTTCTCAATGAGCAGTTCTTC	CASSVARTSGGFLNEQFF
TRBV28	NA	once	TRBJ1-2	TGTGCCAGCAGTTTAGGGGGAGGGGACGGCTACACCTTC	CASSLGGGDGYTF
TRBV19	NA	few	TRBJ1-1	TGTGCCAGTAGTCCCCAGGGTGAAACTGAAGCTTTCTTT	CASSPQGETEAFF
TRBV2	TRBD1	NA	TRBJ2-3	TGTGCCTCTAAGAAGGGGACAGAGACAGATACGCAGTATTTT	CASKKGTETDTQYF
TRBV7-9	NA	NA	TRBJ1-1	TGTGCCAGCAGCTTACGTGCAGAGAACACTGAAGCTTTCTTT	CASSLRAENTEAFF
TRBV5-4	TRBD1	NA	TRBJ1-2	TGTGCCAGCAGCCCCAGGGACAGGCCGAACTATGGCTACACCTTC	CASSPRDRPNYGYTF
TRBV7-2	NA	few	TRBJ1-1	TGTGCCAGCAACCAGGACACTGAAGCTTTCTTT	CASNQDTEAFF
TRBV2	NA	NA	TRBJ1-4	TGTGCCAGCAGTGGACCCACAGTTTCTGCAACTAATGAAAAACTGTTTTTT	CASSGPTVSATNEKLFF
TRBV5-6	NA	NA	TRBJ1-1	TGTGCCAGCAGCCTTAACACTGAAGCTTTCTTT	CASSLNTEAFF
TRBV7-2	NA	NA	TRBJ1-6	TGTGCCAGCAGCGCTCCAGGTTCACCCCTCCACTTT	CASSAPGSPLHF
TRBV5-5	NA	few	TRBJ2-1	TGTGCCAGCACCCCGGGGGTCAACGGCAATGAGCAGTTCTTC	CASTPGVNGNEQFF
TRBV24-1	NA	NA	TRBJ1-1	TGTGCCACCTCGAGGCAAGCGAACACTGAAGCTTTCTTT	CATSRQANTEAFF
TRBV27	NA	NA	TRBJ1-4	TGTGCCAGCAGCCCCCAGGGAAAAAAACTGTTTTTT	CASSPQGKKLFF
TRBV2	NA	NA	TRBJ1-1	TGTGCCAGCAGCGTGGGACACCTCACGGGAACTGAAGCTTTCTTT	CASSVGHLTGTEAFF
TRBV5-1	TRBD1	NA	TRBJ2-2	TGCGCCAGCAGCTTGCAAGGACAGGGGAACACCGGGGAGCTGTTTTTT	CASSLQGQGNTGELFF
TRBV5-6	NA	NA	TRBJ1-1	TGTGCCAGCAGCTGGGGCGGGGAGACTGAAGCTTTCTTT	CASSWGGETEAFF
TRBV5-1	TRBD2	NA	TRBJ2-1	TGCGCCAGCACCCTAGCGGCAGTCGGCTCCTACAATGAGCAGTTCTTC	CASTLAAVGSYNEQFF
TRBV7-2	TRBD2	NA	TRBJ2-1	TGTGCCAGCAGCCGCACTAGCGGGGGCCAATACAATGAGCAGTTCTTC	CASSRTSGGQYNEQFF
TRBV19	NA	NA	TRBJ1-2	TGTGCCAGTAGTAGCCCACAGGGAAGGGGCTACACCTTC	CASSSPQGRGYTF
TRBV2	NA	once	TRBJ1-1	TGTGCCAGCAGTCTAGGCCCTAACGCTGAAGCTTTCTTT	CASSLGPNAEAFF
TRBV9	NA	NA	TRBJ1-2	TGTGCCAGCAGCCCGACCTTCGTACCAGCGGGTGGCTACACCTTC	CASSPTFVPAGGYTF
TRBV6-6	NA	NA	TRBJ1-2	TGTGCCAGCAGTTACTCAGACCGGGAGGGCTACACCTTC	CASSYSDREGYTF
TRBV2	NA	NA	TRBJ1-5	TGTGCCAGCAGTTTTAGCGGGACGGCAAGGATGCAGCCCCAGCATTTT	CASSFSGTARMQPQHF
TRBV6-5	NA	NA	TRBJ1-1	TGTGCCAGCAGTTCCTCCGGGAGCAACACTGAAGCTTTCTTT	CASSSSGSNTEAFF
TRBV21-1	NA	NA	TRBJ2-3	TGTGCCAGCAGCAAAGACGAGACAATCCTGAGCACAGATACGCAGTATTTT	CASSKDETILSTDTQYF
TRBV2	NA	NA	TRBJ1-4	TGTGCCAGCAGGGTGACAAATGAAAAACTGTTTTTT	CASRVTNEKLFF
TRBV6-2/TRBV6-3	TRBD2	NA	TRBJ2-5	TGTGCCAGCAGGCCTAGCGGGGCACAAGAGACCCAGTACTTC	CASRPSGAQETQYF
TRBV6-5	NA	NA	TRBJ2-7	TGTGCCAGCAGTTACTCCGACGGGTACGAGCAGTACTTC	CASSYSDGYEQYF
TRBV3-1/TRBV3-2	NA	NA	TRBJ1-2	TGTGCCAGCAGCCAAAGAGGGGGTGACTATGGCTACACCTTC	CASSQRGGDYGYTF
TRBV5-4	NA	NA	TRBJ2-5	TGTGCCAGCAGCGCTTGGGGCGGACCCGAGACCCAGTACTTC	CASSAWGGPETQYF
TRBV5-4	TRBD2	NA	TRBJ2-7	TGTGCCAGCAGCCGGGGCGGGGGGCAGACCTACGAGCAGTACTTC	CASSRGGGQTYEQYF
TRBV19	NA	NA	TRBJ2-1	TGTGCCAGTAGTATAGAGGGTTTCGGGTACAATGAGCAGTTCTTC	CASSIEGFGYNEQFF
TRBV9	NA	NA	TRBJ1-2	TGTGCCAGCAGCGAGGGGGGGCAGGCGTCCTATGGCTACACCTTC	CASSEGGQASYGYTF
TRBV11-3	NA	NA	TRBJ1-5	TGTGCCAGCAGCTTAGCTCTACCCCAGCATTTT	CASSLALPQHF
TRBV15	NA	NA	TRBJ1-6	TGTGCCACCAGCAGAGATCTTGGGACAATCGCACGTTCACCCCTCCACTTT	CATSRDLGTIARSPLHF
TRBV29-1	TRBD1	once	TRBJ2-1	TGCAGCGCCCTAGGACAGGGGGAAGGGGATGGCTCCTACAATGAGCAGTTCTTC	CSALGQGEGDGSYNEQFF
TRBV3-1/TRBV3-2	TRBD1	NA	TRBJ2-3	TGTGCCAGCAGGCTCGACAGGGAGGATACGCAGTATTTT	CASRLDREDTQYF
TRBV25-1	NA	NA	TRBJ1-1	TGTGCCAGCAGTTGGGCAGCAGGGAACACTGAAGCTTTCTTT	CASSWAAGNTEAFF
TRBV5-8	TRBD1	NA	TRBJ1-5	TGTGCCAGCAGCTTGGGGGACAGTAGACATCAGCCCCAGCATTTT	CASSLGDSRHQPQHF
TRBV15	TRBD1	NA	TRBJ1-3	TGTGCCACCAGCAAGGGCAGGGGGACCCTCAGCTCTGGAAACACCATATATTTT	CATSKGRGTLSSGNTIYF
TRBV1	NA	NA	TRBJ2-7	TGCACCAGCAGAATTTACAGGGGGCCCTTGACCTACGAGCAGTACTTC	CTSRIYRGPLTYEQYF
TRBV29-1	NA	NA	TRBJ1-1	TGCAGCGTTGAGGGGGCTATGAACACTGAAGCTTTCTTT	CSVEGAMNTEAFF
TRBV9	NA	NA	TRBJ2-3	TGTGCCAGCAGCGTACTAGCAATAGATACGCAGTATTTT	CASSVLAIDTQYF
TRBV7-8	TRBD1	NA	TRBJ2-3	TGTGCCAGCAGCGGGATTGACAGGGAAAACACAGATACGCAGTATTTT	CASSGIDRENTDTQYF
TRBV7-9	TRBD2	NA	TRBJ2-1	TGTGCCAGCAGCCTAGGACTAGCGGGGGGCCACAATGAGCAGTTCTTC	CASSLGLAGGHNEQFF
TRBV5-6	NA	NA	TRBJ2-2	TGTGCCAGCAGCCCCCTAACCACAGGGTCGGACACCGGGGAGCTGTTTTTT	CASSPLTTGSDTGELFF
TRBV24-1	TRBD1	NA	TRBJ1-5	TGTGCCACCAGTGATCCAAGACAGGGCCCCAATCAGCCCCAGCATTTT	CATSDPRQGPNQPQHF